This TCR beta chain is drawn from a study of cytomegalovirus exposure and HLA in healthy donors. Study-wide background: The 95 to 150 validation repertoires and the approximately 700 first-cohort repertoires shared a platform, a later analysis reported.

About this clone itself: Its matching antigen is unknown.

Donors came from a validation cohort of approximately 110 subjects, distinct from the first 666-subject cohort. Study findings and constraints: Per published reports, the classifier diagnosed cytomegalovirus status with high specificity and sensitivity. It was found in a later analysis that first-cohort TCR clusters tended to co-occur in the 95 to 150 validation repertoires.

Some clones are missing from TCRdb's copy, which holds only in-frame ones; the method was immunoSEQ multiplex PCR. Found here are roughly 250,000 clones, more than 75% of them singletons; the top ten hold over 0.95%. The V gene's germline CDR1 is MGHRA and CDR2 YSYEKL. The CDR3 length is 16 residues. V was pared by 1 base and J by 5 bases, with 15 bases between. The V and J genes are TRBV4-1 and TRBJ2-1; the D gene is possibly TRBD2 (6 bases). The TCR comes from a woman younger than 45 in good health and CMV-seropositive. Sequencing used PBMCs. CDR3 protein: CASSQVGGSANNEQFF. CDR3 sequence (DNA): TGCGCCAGCAGCCAAGTAGGAGGGAGTGCAAACAATGAGCAGTTCTTC.